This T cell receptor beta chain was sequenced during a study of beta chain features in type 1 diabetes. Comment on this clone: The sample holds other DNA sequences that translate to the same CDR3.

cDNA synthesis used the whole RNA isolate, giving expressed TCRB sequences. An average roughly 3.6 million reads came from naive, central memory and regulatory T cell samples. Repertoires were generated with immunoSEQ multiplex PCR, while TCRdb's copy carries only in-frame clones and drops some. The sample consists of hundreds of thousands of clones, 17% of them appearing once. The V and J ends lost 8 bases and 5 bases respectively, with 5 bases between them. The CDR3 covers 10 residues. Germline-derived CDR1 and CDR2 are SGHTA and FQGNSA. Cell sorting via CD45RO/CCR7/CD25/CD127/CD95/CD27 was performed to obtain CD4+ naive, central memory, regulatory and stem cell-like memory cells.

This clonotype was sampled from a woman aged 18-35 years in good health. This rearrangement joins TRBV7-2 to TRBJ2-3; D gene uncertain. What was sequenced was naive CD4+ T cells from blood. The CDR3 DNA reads TGTGCCAGCCGTGGAGATACGCAGTATTTT. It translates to CASRGDTQYF.